The following is a T cell receptor (beta chain) sequence with its context. There is no known antigen for this receptor. Within one base of it there is no much larger clone, and no base qualities were kept. The CDR3 runs 16 amino acids, cysteine and phenylalanine included. Here the CDR3 DNA is all that survives: 48 bases in frame from base 1. Trimming removed 4 bases from V and 1 base from J; the gene matches leave 4 bases unexplained. The germline V gene provides CDR1 MNHNS and CDR2 SASEGT. These data are taken from a study of blood T cells in healthy people across ages (dated by TCRdb to the mid-2010s). Concerning the study at large: In model experiments, template switching captured roughly one uniquely barcoded TCR beta cDNA molecule for every two T cells. The donors were split into four age groups: young (average 16 years), middle-aged (39), aged (approximately 60) and long-lived (approximately 80). For two donors (one aged 18 to 30 and one aged 80 or older), the study analyzed two additional independent replicas of 1 million unique cDNA reads from the same blood draw. Using deep sequencing normalized with unique cDNA molecular identifiers, the study measured how TCR beta repertoire diversity changes with age. Donors of different ages were randomly distributed across sequencing lanes to avoid experimental bias. General findings and caveats noted by the study authors: Observed TCR beta diversity per million T cells fell roughly linearly with age, and a significant reduction was already apparent by age about 36. Conclusive comparison of naive and antigen-experienced compartments was prevented by the profiling of bulk unsorted PBMCs. There was a strong correlation between observed TCR beta diversity and the percentage of naive T cells measured by flow cytometry. Because the CMV infection status of the donors was unknown, age-related changes in expanded clonotypes may potentially have been confounded. Compared with the aged group, the long-lived group had more naive CD4+ T cells, fewer expanded clones and increased TCR diversity, a pattern suggesting age selection. Estimates of total diversity from one million sequenced T cells were regarded as lower bounds and underestimates.

The 40 or so donors, aged roughly 6 to 95 years, were systemically healthy Caucasian individuals from Russia. Roughly 10 milliliters of peripheral blood were drawn from each donor into EDTA-treated Vacutainer tubes. Ficoll-Paque density-gradient centrifugation was used to isolate PBMCs, with at least 7 million per sample. Trizol reagent was used to extract total RNA from the PBMCs, yielding at least 6 micrograms per sample. The percentages of naive CD45RAhigh/CD27high T cells were determined by flow cytometry on a PBMC aliquot from every donor. The receptor library was made with 5' RACE. Sequencing was carried out with an Illumina HiSeq 2500. A second roughly 6 to 12 cycle PCR used a sample-barcoded 5' primer and a J-beta primer mix. A template-switch 5' adaptor carrying 12 random nucleotides introduced a unique molecular identifier onto each TCR beta cDNA molecule. At least 2.5 million CDR3-containing paired-end reads were obtained from each sample. First-strand cDNA synthesis was performed from all RNA using the Mint cDNA synthesis kit, with priming by a TRBC-specific oligonucleotide. After uracil-DNA glycosylase treatment, a first 18-cycle PCR used universal primers M1SS and BC2_uni_R on all cDNA. The authors' pipeline ran thus. For normalization, 1 million high-quality reads, each with a distinct molecular identifier, were randomly selected from each sample. Reads with shared molecular identifiers were discarded instead of being binned into consensus sequences. MiTCR, run with a Q25 quality threshold and the strictest error-elimination algorithm, handled CDR3 identification, clonotype clustering and error correction. A nonparametric unseen species model with Euler transformation was used to estimate a lower bound on total TCR beta diversity. TCRdb reprocessed the public reads (quality trimming at Q25 with fastp, clone calling with MiXCR) and kept in-frame beta chains. Every entry covers one CDR3 protein and lists the most common genes and DNA from its rows. TCRdb's processing, not the authors' own work, is the source of the V and J calls. Across this sample there are more than 800,000 distinct CDR3 sequences, with over 35% seen only once. The ten largest clonotypes hold under 20% of the sample.

The source is a woman in her sixties or seventies in good health. The specimen sequenced was blood. Here the chain combines TRBV6-1 and TRBJ1-2; 12 nucleotides in the junction match TRBD1. The CDR3 reads CASSGDRGRLNYGYTF. Here is the DNA: TGTGCCAGCAGTGGGGACAGGGGGCGCCTTAACTATGGCTACACCTTC.